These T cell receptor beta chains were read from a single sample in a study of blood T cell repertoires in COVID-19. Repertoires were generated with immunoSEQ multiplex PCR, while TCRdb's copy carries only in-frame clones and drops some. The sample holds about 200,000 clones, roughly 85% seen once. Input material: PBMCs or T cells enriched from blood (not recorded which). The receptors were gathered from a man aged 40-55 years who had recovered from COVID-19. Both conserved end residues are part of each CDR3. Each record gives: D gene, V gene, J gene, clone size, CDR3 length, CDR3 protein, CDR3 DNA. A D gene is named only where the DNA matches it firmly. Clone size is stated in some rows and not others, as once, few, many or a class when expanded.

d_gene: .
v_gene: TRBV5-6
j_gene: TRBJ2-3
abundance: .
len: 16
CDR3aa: CASSLLAEPSTDTQYF
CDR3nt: TGTGCCAGCAGCTTGCTGGCAGAACCTAGCACAGATACGCAGTATTTT

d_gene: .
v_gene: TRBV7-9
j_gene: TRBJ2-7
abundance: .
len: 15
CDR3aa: CASSLTGDRSYEQYF
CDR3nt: TGTGCCAGCAGCCTTACGGGAGATCGGTCCTACGAGCAGTACTTC

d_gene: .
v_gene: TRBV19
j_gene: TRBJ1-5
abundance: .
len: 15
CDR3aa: CASSTAGGYNQPQHF
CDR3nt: TGTGCCAGTAGTACCGCTGGGGGGTACAATCAGCCCCAGCATTTT

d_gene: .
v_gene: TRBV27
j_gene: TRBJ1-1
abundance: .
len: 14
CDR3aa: CASSPHMGSTEAFF
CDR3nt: TGTGCCAGCAGTCCACACATGGGCAGCACTGAAGCTTTCTTT

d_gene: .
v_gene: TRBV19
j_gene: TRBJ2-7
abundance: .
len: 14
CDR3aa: CASSTSKRSYEQYF
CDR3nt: TGTGCCAGTAGTACTAGTAAGAGGTCCTACGAGCAGTACTTC

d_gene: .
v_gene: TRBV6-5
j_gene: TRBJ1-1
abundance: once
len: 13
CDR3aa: CASSRTENTEAFF
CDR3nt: TGTGCCAGCAGTCGGACAGAGAACACTGAAGCTTTCTTT

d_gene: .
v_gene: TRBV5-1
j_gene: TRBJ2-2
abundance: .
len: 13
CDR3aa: CASSLQGTGELFF
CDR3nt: TGCGCCAGCAGCTTACAGGGCACCGGGGAGCTGTTTTTT

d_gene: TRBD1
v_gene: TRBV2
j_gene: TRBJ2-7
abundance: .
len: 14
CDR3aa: CASSPRTQTGTATF
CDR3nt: TGTGCCAGCAGTCCGAGAACTCAAACCGGGACAGCGACCTTC

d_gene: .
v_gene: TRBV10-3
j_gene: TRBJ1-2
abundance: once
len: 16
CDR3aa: CAISESPTDSNYGYTF
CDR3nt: TGTGCCATCAGTGAGTCCCCGACAGACTCTAACTATGGCTACACCTTC

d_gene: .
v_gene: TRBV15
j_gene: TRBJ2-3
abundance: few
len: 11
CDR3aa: CATSLGDTQYF
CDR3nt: TGTGCCACCAGCCTAGGCGATACGCAGTATTTT

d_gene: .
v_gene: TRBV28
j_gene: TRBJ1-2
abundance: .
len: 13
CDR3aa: CASSFTGLYGYTF
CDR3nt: TGTGCCAGCAGTTTCACAGGCCTATATGGCTACACCTTC